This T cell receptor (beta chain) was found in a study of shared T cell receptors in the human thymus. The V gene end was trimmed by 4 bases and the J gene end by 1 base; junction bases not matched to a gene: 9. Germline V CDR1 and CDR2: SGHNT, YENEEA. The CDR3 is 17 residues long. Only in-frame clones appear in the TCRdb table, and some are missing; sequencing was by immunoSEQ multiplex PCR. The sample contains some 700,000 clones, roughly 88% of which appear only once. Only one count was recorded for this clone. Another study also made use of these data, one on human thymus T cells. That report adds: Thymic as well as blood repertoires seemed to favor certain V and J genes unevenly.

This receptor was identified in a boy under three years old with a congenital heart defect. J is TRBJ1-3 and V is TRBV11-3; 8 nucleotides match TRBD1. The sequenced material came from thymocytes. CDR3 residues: CASSSGQGWISGNTIYF. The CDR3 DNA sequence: TGTGCCAGCAGCTCCGGACAGGGCTGGATTTCTGGAAACACCATATATTTT.